What follows are 14 T cell receptor beta chains derived from one specimen sequenced in a study of T cell responses to AZD1222 COVID-19 vaccine. Sequencing was performed with immunoSEQ multiplex PCR; in TCRdb, only in-frame clones are kept and a portion is missing. The sample carries 170,000 or so clones, almost 90% recorded once. Sequencing was performed on peripheral blood, taken 28 days after the second AZD1222 dose. The source is an adult who received the AZD1222 COVID-19 vaccine.

V gene TRBV7-6 combines with J gene TRBJ1-3; 8 bases are a match to TRBD1. The CDR3 extends over 16 amino acids. From germline, CDR1 is SGHVS and CDR2 FNYEAQ. Trimming cost V 5 bases and J 4 bases; bases outside gene matches: 10. The CDR3 here is CASSHYRGSSGNTIYF. As DNA, the CDR3 is TGTGCCAGCAGCCATTACAGGGGGAGCTCAGGAAACACCATATATTTT.

This clone was observed a few times. Other DNA variants within this sample encode the same CDR3. The chain uses TRBV12-3 or TRBV12-4 and TRBJ2-7; unclear D gene. The CDR3 is 10 residues long. V lost 6 bases to trimming and J lost 7 bases, with 7 bases between them. CDR3 region: CASSRTEQYF. The DNA of the CDR3 is TGTGCCAGCAGCCGTACGGAGCAGTACTTC.

The CDR3 loop reads CASSPTGTGNTIYF. The DNA for the CDR3 is TGTGCCAGCAGCCCCACGGGGACTGGAAACACCATATATTTT. The rearrangement uses TRBV28 and TRBJ1-3; D gene ambiguous. V was cut by 6 bases and J by 2 bases, with 11 bases left in between. This CDR3 has 14 residues. Germline V CDR1 and CDR2: MDHEN, SYDVKM.

This clone showed up just a few times. The rearrangement uses TRBV29-1 and TRBJ2-1, with D possibly matching TRBD2 (6 bases). V was cut by 4 bases and J by 0 bases, with 16 bases left in between. The germline V gene encodes CDR1 SQVTM and CDR2 ANQGSEA. This CDR3 contains 16 residues. The CDR3 nucleotides read TGCAGCGTTGTAGTGGGCGGGGCGAGCTCCTACAATGAGCAGTTCTTC. Its protein is CSVVVGGASSYNEQFF.

V is TRBV5-1 and J is TRBJ2-1; D is ambiguous. V dropped 4 bases and J dropped 0 bases, with 5 bases sitting between them. Germline lookup yields CDR1 SGHRS and CDR2 YFSETQ. The CDR3 has 13 residues. The CDR3 is CASSLSSYNEQFF. The CDR3 DNA reads as TGCGCCAGCAGCCTGAGCTCCTACAATGAGCAGTTCTTC.

The V gene is TRBV6-4, the J gene TRBJ1-1; 7 bases are a match to TRBD1. V lost 6 bases, J lost 0 bases, and 1 base stayed unmatched. This CDR3 is 13 amino acids long. Per the germline V gene, CDR1 is MRHNA and CDR2 is SNTAGT. The CDR3 here is CASRQGMNTEAFF. As DNA, the CDR3 is TGTGCCAGCAGACAGGGGATGAACACTGAAGCTTTCTTT.

This rearrangement joins TRBV9 to TRBJ2-7; the D gene could be TRBD1 or TRBD2 (5 bases each). This CDR3 spans 17 amino acids. Trimming shortened V by 4 bases and J by 0 bases, and 20 bases separated the two germline ends. CDR1 is SGDLS and CDR2 is YYNGEE in the germline V gene. The CDR3 is CASSPGVGLPSSYEQYF. In nucleotides, the CDR3 is TGTGCCAGCAGCCCCGGGGTGGGGCTGCCTAGCTCCTACGAGCAGTACTTC.

V and J are TRBV28 and TRBJ1-1, with TRBD1 matching 7 bases. The J segment lost 8 bases and the V segment lost 4 bases, leaving 10 bases of the junction unmatched. Germline assignment: CDR1 MDHEN and CDR2 SYDVKM. CDR3 size: 14 residues. CDR3 sequence (DNA): TGTGCCAGCAGTTCGGCAGGGGGTCGGACCGAAGCTTTCTTT. Translated, it gives CASSSAGGRTEAFF.

In this sample, this clone turned up once. The genes are TRBV18 and TRBJ1-2; D is perhaps TRBD1 (6 bases). CDR1 is KGHSH, CDR2 LQKENI, per germline. The V end was cut by 10 bases, the J end by 8 bases, with 17 bases between. The CDR3 length is 12 residues. CDR3 DNA: TGTGCCACCTCTCCAGGGGATCGGGGCTACACCTTC. Amino acid sequence: CATSPGDRGYTF.

The chain employs TRBV19 and TRBJ1-2; D remains unclear. V dropped 6 bases and J dropped 5 bases, with 25 bases sitting between them. The germline CDR1 and CDR2 sequences are LNHDA and SQIVND (reference sequence). The CDR3 loop spans 17 amino acids. The CDR3 DNA reads TGTGCCAGTAGGGATAGAGGTGGTCGCTTTTTGGGATATGGCTACACCTTC. This codes for CASRDRGGRFLGYGYTF. The full variable domain, in which reference TRBV19 and TRBJ1-2 provide the parts outside the CDR3, is DGGITQSPKYLFRKEGQNVTLSCEQNLNHDAMYWYRQDPGQGLRLIYYSQIVNDFQKGDIAEGYSVSREKKESFPLTVTSAQKNPTAFYLCASRDRGGRFLGYGYTFGSGTRLTVV.

This chain uses TRBV10-3 with TRBJ1-3; D remains ambiguous. The CDR3 spans 14 residues. CDR1 and CDR2 (germline): ENHRY, SYGVKD. The V end lost 6 bases, the J end lost 0 bases, and 9 bases lay between the germline ends. The CDR3 sequence: CAIRLTGSGNTIYF. CDR3 nucleotides: TGTGCCATCAGGCTCACGGGCTCTGGAAACACCATATATTTT.

In its sample, this clone was seen once. The chain uses TRBV2 and TRBJ2-7, with D perhaps matching TRBD2 (6 bases). Germline loops: CDR1 SNHLY, CDR2 FYNNEI. The V and J ends lost 6 bases and 1 base respectively, with 19 bases between them. The CDR3 spans 16 residues. CDR3 residues: CASRNRDLAISYEQYF. In nucleotides, the CDR3 is TGTGCCAGCAGAAACCGGGACTTGGCAATATCCTACGAGCAGTACTTC.

The rearrangement joins TRBV27 to TRBJ2-1; 8 nucleotides align to TRBD1. The germline V gene has CDR1 MNHEY and CDR2 SMNVEV (reference sequence). The CDR3 extends over 14 amino acids. The J segment lost 8 bases and the V segment lost 5 bases, leaving 8 bases of the junction unmatched. CDR3 DNA: TGTGCCAGCAGTAAGACAGGGGTGATGGATGAGCAGTTCTTC. This translates into CASSKTGVMDEQFF.

The chain recombines TRBV10-3 with TRBJ1-1; weak D call: TRBD1 (5 bases). V lost 2 bases, J lost 1 base, and 14 bases lay in between. The germline V gene has CDR1 ENHRY and CDR2 SYGVKD. The CDR3 has 16 residues. This chain's CDR3 is CAISEKGWQGNTEAFF. CDR3 coding DNA: TGTGCCATCAGTGAGAAAGGTTGGCAGGGGAACACTGAAGCTTTCTTT.